The 12 T cell receptor beta chains below come from one sample, sequenced in a study of human T cells and chemical hapten exposure. TCRdb reprocessed the RACE reads with MiXCR, giving one entry per CDR3 protein. The repertoire holds more than 50,000 distinct CDR3 sequences, approximately 7% seen once, with about 1.5% in the top ten. The sample's time point: pre-sensitization, week 0. Treatment in this sample: therapeutic diphenylcyclopropenone sensitization with weekly scalp DPC. Sequencing used whole blood, obtained in connection with sensitization to the hapten diphenylcyclopropenone (DPC). The source of these receptors is a woman aged 25 to 39 with alopecia areata. Some clones in this sample may be carry-over from other donors' samples.

This clonotype showed up just a few times. The chain uses TRBV12-3 or TRBV12-4 and TRBJ1-3; TRBD1 matches at 8 bases. Trimming at V came to 3 bases and at J to 3 bases, leaving 16 bases not matched to a gene. The length of the CDR3 is 19 residues. The CDR3, as DNA: TGTGCCAGCAGTTTTGGGGGGAGAGGGGACAGGTCCTTTGGAAACACCATATATTTT. Its protein product is CASSFGGRGDRSFGNTIYF.

This clonotype has a count of ten or more. The chain employs TRBV7-2 and TRBJ2-1; 12 bases are a match to TRBD2. The CDR3 extends over 18 amino acids. CDR1 is SGHTA, CDR2 FQGNSA, per germline. The J segment lost 0 bases and the V segment lost 5 bases, leaving 8 bases of the junction unmatched. The CDR3 region is CASSRLAGATSSYNEQFF. The DNA of the CDR3 is TGTGCCAGCAGCCGACTAGCGGGGGCCACGAGCTCCTACAATGAGCAGTTCTTC.

The gene calls are TRBV5-6 and TRBJ1-1; the D gene is possibly TRBD1 (5 bases). This CDR3 has 14 residues. V was cut by 4 bases and J by 11 bases, with 21 bases left in between. Per germline, CDR1 SGHDT and CDR2 YYEEEE. This CDR3 is CASSMRKGISEAFF. DNA for the CDR3: TGTGCCAGCAGCATGAGGAAGGGGATATCGGAGGCTTTCTTT.

This clonotype showed up many times. The chain combines TRBV25-1 with TRBJ2-5; D is unresolved. Germline CDR1 MGHDK, CDR2 SYGVNS. Trimming took 2 bases from V and 1 from J, leaving 5 bases between them. The CDR3 loop spans 13 amino acids. CDR3 coding DNA: TGTGCCAGCAGTGAACTTCTCCAAGAGACCCAGTACTTC. It is translated as CASSELLQETQYF.

This clonotype appeared many times. The rearrangement uses TRBV5-1 and TRBJ2-7, with 10 bases matching TRBD2. Germline V gives CDR1 SGHRS, CDR2 YFSETQ. With 0 bases clipped from V and 2 bases from J, the junction kept 8 bases outside the gene matches. This CDR3 has 17 amino acids. CDR3 sequence reads: CASSLVVASGGAYEQYF. CDR3 DNA sequence: TGCGCCAGCAGCTTGGTCGTGGCGAGCGGGGGGGCCTACGAGCAGTACTTC.

This clonotype has at least ten counts. The chain combines TRBV20-1 with TRBJ1-1; no definite D call. The CDR3 runs 13 residues. Per germline, CDR1 DFQATT and CDR2 SNEGSKA (reference sequence). V was shortened by 6 bases and J by 0 bases, with 11 bases between the two germline ends. The CDR3 here is CSAPDNMNTEAFF. The CDR3 coding sequence is TGCAGTGCCCCAGACAACATGAACACTGAAGCTTTCTTT.

The DNA of the CDR3 is TGTGCCAGCAGCTTGGATACAGCGAAGAACACTGAAGCTTTCTTT. It specifies CASSLDTAKNTEAFF. The V and J genes are TRBV5-4 and TRBJ1-1; D gene unclear. V shed 0 bases and J shed 1 base, with 10 bases lying between them. Germline CDR1 is SGHNT and CDR2 is YYREEE (reference sequence). The length of the CDR3 is 15 residues.

This clonotype occurred many times. The genes are TRBV6-1 and TRBJ1-2, with TRBD1 matching over 9 bases. The J segment lost 4 bases and the V segment lost 3 bases, leaving 3 bases of the junction unmatched. The CDR3 is 14 residues long. The germline CDR1 and CDR2 sequences are MNHNS and SASEGT. The CDR3 region has the DNA TGTGCCAGCAGTGATGGACAGGGGATCTATGGCTACACCTTC. Its protein is CASSDGQGIYGYTF.

The sample holds many counts of this clonotype. This rearrangement joins TRBV29-1 to TRBJ2-7; 9 nucleotides agree with TRBD1. V was clipped by 5 bases and J by 4 bases; unmatched bases: 6. The germline V gene has CDR1 SQVTM and CDR2 ANQGSEA. The CDR3 runs 13 residues. DNA for the CDR3: TGCAGCGTTCTCCGGGACAGGGAGTACGAGCAGTACTTC. Its translation: CSVLRDREYEQYF.

This clonotype showed up many times. V gene TRBV12-3 or TRBV12-4 combines with J gene TRBJ2-1; D not resolved. CDR3 size: 14 residues. V shed 1 base and J shed 2 bases, with 6 bases lying between them. CDR3 bases: TGTGCCAGCAGTTTAGGGTACCCCTACAATGAGCAGTTCTTC. Translating it yields CASSLGYPYNEQFF.

Concerning this clonotype: A read error is possible here, since a much larger clone lies one base away. This chain connects TRBV29-1 to TRBJ2-1; 7 bases fit TRBD1. This CDR3 spans 15 amino acids. Trimming took 7 bases from V and 6 from J; bases not matched to a gene: 15. CDR1 and CDR2 from the germline V gene are SQVTM and ANQGSEA. CDR3 sequence reads: CSAQIDRDPANEQFF. DNA of the CDR3: TGCAGCGCCCAAATCGACAGGGACCCAGCCAATGAGCAGTTCTTC.

This clonotype has at least ten counts. The J gene is TRBJ2-7, the V gene TRBV5-1; D is possibly TRBD1 (6 bases). V shed 4 bases and J shed 3 bases, with 8 bases lying between them. CDR1 and CDR2 from the germline V gene are SGHRS and YFSETQ. This CDR3 comprises 12 residues. The CDR3: CASSRDNYEQYF. The CDR3 region has the DNA TGCGCCAGCAGCCGGGACAACTACGAGCAGTACTTC. The variable domain in full, completed from reference TRBV5-1 and TRBJ2-7, reads KAGVTQTPRYLIKTRGQQVTLSCSPISGHRSVSWYQQTPGQGLQFLFEYFSETQRNKGNFPGRFSGRQFSNSRSEMNVSTLELGDSALYLCASSRDNYEQYFGPGTRLTVT.